This T cell receptor (beta chain) was identified in a study of regulatory T cells in long-lasting Graves disease. Notes on the study in general: Segments TRBV28, TRBJ1-2 and TRBJ2-5 showed preferential usage in persistent disease.

The germline V gene encodes CDR1 GTSNPN and CDR2 SVGIG (reference sequence). The CDR3 contains 14 residues. With 0 bases removed from V and 7 bases from J, the gap between germline ends came to 16 bases. Time point denoted: persistent/refractory GD, antithyroid drugs over 5 years with positive TRAb. PBMC-extracted RNA yielded the TCR library. Guidelines of the American Thyroid Association were used to diagnose Graves' disease. This clonotype has a handful of counts. Its antigen is unknown. Assembly of TCR beta libraries relied on iRepertoire HTBI primers together with Arm-PCR of CDR3 regions. Original data processing: The identification of approximately 62 TRBV and roughly 14 TRBJ segments was made across samples. Via MiXCR, TCRdb re-called the multiplex PCR reads, giving one row per CDR3 protein. The V and J calls, along with clone size, are taken from TCRdb and not from the paper's own processing. Here the sample spans some 420,000 distinct CDR3 sequences, 20% to 25% being singletons.

Specimen: peripheral blood mononuclear cells (PBMCs), collected when the disease was refractory, from a patient treated with antithyroid drugs. The V gene is TRBV30, the J gene TRBJ2-7; possible D gene TRBD2, 5 bases. The clonotype originates from a female donor with Graves disease. CDR3 nucleotide sequence: TGTGCCTGGAGTGTAAGTCTTGGATCGGGGGAGCAGTACTTC. Translated, it gives CAWSVSLGSGEQYF.